This T cell receptor beta chain was sequenced for a study of graft-versus-host responses after intestinal transplantation. Study information: Recipients received multivisceral, liver-intestinal, or isolated intestinal transplants. Each patient got anti-thymocyte globulin induction, then tacrolimus and steroids for roughly 3 years. Study-wide findings and caveats: Early after transplant, HvG clones declined as circulating GvH clones peaked. When patients had graft-donor T cell macrochimerism, their allografts held high graft-versus-host to host-versus-graft clonal ratios.

Germline V gene data show CDR1 as MGHRA and CDR2 as YSYEKL. CDR3 length: 14 residues. Trimming stripped 1 base from V and 4 bases from J, with 10 bases between. A remark on this clone: What it binds is unknown.

The assay was immunoSEQ multiplex PCR, and TCRdb's table has in-frame clones only and misses some. The table records some 88,000 clones, around 93% of them present only once. The gene calls are TRBV4-1 and TRBJ1-1; D gene uncertain. Specimen: unstimulated CD8+ T cells sorted from spleen or lymph node cells, collected before intestinal transplant. This sequence was found in a human donor who received an intestinal transplant. CDR3 in DNA: TGCGCCAGCAGCCAAGTCGCGGGGAGCACTGAAGCTTTCTTT. Protein: CASSQVAGSTEAFF.